These T cell receptor beta chains were read from a single sample in a study of cytomegalovirus exposure and HLA in healthy donors. Clones were sequenced by immunoSEQ multiplex PCR, and TCRdb holds only the in-frame ones, with some missing. Of tens of thousands of clones in the sample, roughly 90% are singletons; the top ten hold 0.95% to 1.5%. Sequenced input: PBMCs. Receptor source: a woman aged 18-35 years in good health and CMV-seronegative. Each CDR3 is given with its conserved first and last residue. Fields, in order: D gene, clone size, V gene, J gene, CDR3 length, CDR3 DNA, CDR3 protein. A D gene is named only where the DNA matches it firmly. Only part of the rows carry a size: once, few, many, or a class if the clone is expanded.

>NA|few|TRBV30|TRBJ1-2|15
TGTGCCTGGAGTGTTGGCAAGGGGGCTAACTATGGCTACACCTTC
CAWSVGKGANYGYTF
>TRBD1|NA|TRBV6-5|TRBJ1-5|14
TGTGCCAGCAGTCCGACAGGGGCGGATCAGCCCCAGCATTTT
CASSPTGADQPQHF
>TRBD2|NA|TRBV5-1|TRBJ2-7|16
TGCGCCAGCAGCCGGTTCCTAGCGGGAGATTCCTACGAGCAGTACTTC
CASSRFLAGDSYEQYF
>NA|NA|TRBV5-1|TRBJ1-1|14
TGCGCCAGCAGCTTGGGGGAGAGAAACACTGAAGCTTTCTTT
CASSLGERNTEAFF
>TRBD1|NA|TRBV4-1|TRBJ1-5|15
TGCGCCAGCAGCCACCAGGGGGAAGGCAATCAGCCCCAGCATTTT
CASSHQGEGNQPQHF
>TRBD2|few|TRBV6-1|TRBJ2-1|14
TGTGCCAGCAGCGGGACTAGCGGAAGGGATGAGCAGTTCTTC
CASSGTSGRDEQFF
>TRBD1|NA|TRBV27|TRBJ1-1|14
TGTGCCAGCAGTTTAGACAGGGGGCAATCTGAAGCTTTCTTT
CASSLDRGQSEAFF
>NA|NA|TRBV7-6|TRBJ1-4|14
TGTGCCAGCAGCCCCCGGGTCAACCATGAAAAACTGTTTTTT
CASSPRVNHEKLFF
>NA|medium-sized|TRBV11-2|TRBJ2-2|15
TGTGCCAGCAGCCTTCGTTTAACGGGGACCGGGGAGCTGTTTTTT
CASSLRLTGTGELFF
>TRBD1|NA|TRBV30|TRBJ2-7|13
TGTGCCTGGAGCGGACAGGGCCCCTACGAGCAGTACTTC
CAWSGQGPYEQYF
>NA|NA|TRBV15|TRBJ2-7|15
TGTGCCACCAGCAGTGCCCGGGGGAAGGAGTACGAGCAGTACTTC
CATSSARGKEYEQYF
>NA|NA|TRBV4-2|TRBJ2-7|14
TGTGCCAGCAGCCTAGAAACTCGCTACTACGAGCAGTACTTC
CASSLETRYYEQYF
>TRBD2|once|TRBV10-3|TRBJ2-5|17
TGTGCCATCAGTGAGCCCAACGGGGGGGTAGTACAAGAGACCCAGTACTTC
CAISEPNGGVVQETQYF
>TRBD2|NA|TRBV27|TRBJ2-1|16
TGTGCCAGCAGAGCGGGAGGGCTTAGCTCCTACAATGAGCAGTTCTTC
CASRAGGLSSYNEQFF
>NA|NA|TRBV28|TRBJ2-7|13
TGTGCCAGCAGTTCCCCCGGGGGTCACGAGCAGTACTTC
CASSSPGGHEQYF
>NA|NA|TRBV6-5|TRBJ1-1|14
TGTGCCAGCAGTTACTCTGGCAGGAACACTGAAGCTTTCTTT
CASSYSGRNTEAFF
>NA|NA|TRBV6-6|TRBJ1-5|14
TGTGCCAGCAGTTACGGCGGGGGCGGTCAGCCCCAGCATTTT
CASSYGGGGQPQHF
>TRBD1|NA|TRBV7-9|TRBJ1-1|14
TGTGCCAGCAGACGGGACAGCCTGAACACTGAAGCTTTCTTT
CASRRDSLNTEAFF
>TRBD1|NA|TRBV5-1|TRBJ2-2|16
TGCGCCAGCAGCTCCGAAGGACAGGGGTACACCGGGGAGCTGTTTTTT
CASSSEGQGYTGELFF
>TRBD1|NA|TRBV27|TRBJ2-7|15
TGTGCCAGCAGTTCTCAGGGGGCGGCCTTCTACGAGCAGTACTTC
CASSSQGAAFYEQYF
>TRBD2|NA|TRBV11-2|TRBJ2-1|15
TGTGCCAGCAGGACCAGCGGGAGGCTCGCGGAGGAGCAGTTCTTC
CASRTSGRLAEEQFF
>TRBD2|NA|TRBV30|TRBJ2-1|18
TGTGCCTGGAGTGTACTGGTAGTAGGTGGGAGGGCGGAAAATGAGCAGTTCTTC
CAWSVLVVGGRAENEQFF
>TRBD1|once|TRBV6-5|TRBJ2-5|16
TGTGCCAGCAGTTACTCTGGCAGGGGGTACCAAGAGACCCAGTACTTC
CASSYSGRGYQETQYF
>TRBD2|once|TRBV18|TRBJ2-1|17
TGTGCCAGCTCACCACCGGGGCGGGGGGCTATCAGGACTAGTCGATTCTTC
CASSPPGRGAIRTSRFF
>TRBD1|NA|TRBV5-6|TRBJ1-6|15
TGTGCCAGCAACACCCGGACAGGGGCAGATTCACCCCTCCACTTT
CASNTRTGADSPLHF
>NA|NA|TRBV30|TRBJ2-1|12
TGTGCCTGGGGACACACCTACAATGAGCAGTTCTTC
CAWGHTYNEQFF
>NA|NA|TRBV6-1|TRBJ2-6|15
TGTGCCAGCAGTACCGGGATCTCTGGGGCCAACGTCCTGACTTTC
CASSTGISGANVLTF
>TRBD2|NA|TRBV7-8|TRBJ2-2|16
TGTGCCAGCAGCAGACTCAGCACTAGCGGTACCGGGGAGCTGTTTTTT
CASSRLSTSGTGELFF
>TRBD1|NA|TRBV6-5|TRBJ1-3|15
TGTGCCAGCAGTTACGGGACAGGGGTTGGAAACACCATATATTTT
CASSYGTGVGNTIYF
>TRBD2|once|TRBV5-4|TRBJ2-7|15
TGTGCCAGCACCTACAGCGGGGATAACTCCTACGAGCAGTACTTC
CASTYSGDNSYEQYF
>TRBD2|NA|TRBV2|TRBJ2-2|15
TGTGCCAGCAGCGGACTAGCGGGGGTGGCCGGGGAGCTGTTTTTT
CASSGLAGVAGELFF
>TRBD2|NA|TRBV28|TRBJ2-1|17
TGTGCCAGCAGTTTATCTCCTCGCGGGAGCTCCTACAATGAGCAGTTCTTC
CASSLSPRGSSYNEQFF
>TRBD1|NA|TRBV7-6|TRBJ2-1|18
TGTGCCAGCAGCTTAGCGCCGCAGGGGGCGGCCTCCTACAATGAGCAGTTCTTC
CASSLAPQGAASYNEQFF
>TRBD1|NA|TRBV6-5|TRBJ1-6|15
TGTGCCAGCAGCCAAGGGACAGGGGGCGGGTCACCCCTCCACTTT
CASSQGTGGGSPLHF
>TRBD1|NA|TRBV28|TRBJ1-3|14
TGTGCCAGCAGCGCGACAGGGGCTGGAAACACCATATATTTT
CASSATGAGNTIYF
>NA|NA|TRBV28|TRBJ2-7|13
TGTGCCAGCAGCCCCCACGGGGTCAACGAGCAGTACTTC
CASSPHGVNEQYF
>NA|NA|TRBV11-3|TRBJ1-1|15
TGTGCCAGCAGCTTAAGTACTCGTGGTCGAGGGGAAGCTTTCTTT
CASSLSTRGRGEAFF
>NA|NA|TRBV7-2|TRBJ2-2|16
TGTGCCAGCAGCTTACTCGGGTCGGCACGCACCGGGGAGCTGTTTTTT
CASSLLGSARTGELFF
>NA|NA|TRBV7-7|TRBJ2-5|15
TGTGCCAGCAGCTTAGTAGGGGGTTCAGAAGAGACCCAGTACTTC
CASSLVGGSEETQYF
>TRBD2|NA|TRBV9|TRBJ2-1|18
TGTGCCAGCAGCGTAGAAGAAGCGGGGGGGCTTACGAGGAATGAGCAGTTCTTC
CASSVEEAGGLTRNEQFF
>NA|NA|TRBV7-9|TRBJ2-6|15
TGTGCCAGCAGCATCACAGAATCTGGGGCCAACGTCCTGACTTTC
CASSITESGANVLTF
>NA|NA|TRBV6-5|TRBJ1-2|14
TGTGCCAGCACCTCCGCGATAGCTAACTATGGCTACACCTTC
CASTSAIANYGYTF
>TRBD2|NA|TRBV28|TRBJ2-7|18
TGTGCCAGCAGCCTCTGGGGACTAGCGGGAGGGCCGCTCTACGAGCAGTACTTC
CASSLWGLAGGPLYEQYF
>NA|NA|TRBV6-1|TRBJ1-6|11
TGTGCCAGCAATTTAGATTCACCCCTCCACTTT
CASNLDSPLHF
>TRBD2|NA|TRBV27|TRBJ2-3|17
TGTGCCAGCAGTCCCTTACTGACTAGCGGGGGAGGGGATACGCAGTATTTT
CASSPLLTSGGGDTQYF
>NA|NA|TRBV28|TRBJ1-3|12
TGTGCCAGCAGTACAGGGAGTGGGACCATATATTTT
CASSTGSGTIYF
>NA|NA|TRBV29-1|TRBJ1-2|16
TGCAGCGTTGAATCGTATTATACAGTTCAGAACTATGGCTACACCTTC
CSVESYYTVQNYGYTF
>NA|NA|TRBV6-5|TRBJ1-5|13
TGTGCCAGCAGTTACCGGGGGAATCAGCCCCAGCATTTT
CASSYRGNQPQHF
>NA|NA|TRBV7-9|TRBJ2-7|14
TGTGCCAGCAGCCCCCGAGGGGGCTCCTACGAGCAGTACTTC
CASSPRGGSYEQYF
>TRBD2|NA|TRBV5-1|TRBJ2-1|17
TGCGCCAGCAGCCAGGGACTAGCGGGGCCCCCTTACAATGAGCAGTTCTTC
CASSQGLAGPPYNEQFF
>NA|NA|TRBV18|TRBJ1-2|15
TGTGCCAGCTCACCACCCTCTGCAGGGAACTATGGCTACACCTTC
CASSPPSAGNYGYTF
>TRBD2|NA|TRBV11-2|TRBJ2-1|14
TGTGCCAGCAGCCTTGGACTAGCTAACAATGAGCAGTTCTTC
CASSLGLANNEQFF
>TRBD1|few|TRBV30|TRBJ1-1|12
TGTGCCTACTCTAGACAGGGCGCTGAAGCTTTCTTT
CAYSRQGAEAFF
>NA|NA|TRBV19|TRBJ1-1|15
TGTGCCACCACAGGGATGGGGTTGGTATCCACTGAAGCTTTCTTT
CATTGMGLVSTEAFF
>NA|NA|TRBV5-6|TRBJ1-5|13
TGTGCCAGCAGCTTTTCGGTTAATCAGCCCCAGCATTTT
CASSFSVNQPQHF